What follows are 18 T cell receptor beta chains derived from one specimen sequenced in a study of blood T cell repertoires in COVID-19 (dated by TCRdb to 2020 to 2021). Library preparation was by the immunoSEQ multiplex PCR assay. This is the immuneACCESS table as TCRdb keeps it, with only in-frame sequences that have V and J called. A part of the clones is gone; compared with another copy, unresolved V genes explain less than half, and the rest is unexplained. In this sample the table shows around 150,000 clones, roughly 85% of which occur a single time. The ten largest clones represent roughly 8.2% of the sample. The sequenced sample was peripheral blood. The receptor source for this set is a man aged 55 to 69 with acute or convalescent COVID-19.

For the CDR3, the DNA is TGTGCCAGCAGTTTACACAGCGTACAGGGGGCTCGTCGTGGCTACACCTTC. This sequence encodes CASSLHSVQGARRGYTF. V gene TRBV28 combines with J gene TRBJ1-2, with 9 bases fitting TRBD1. J lost 7 bases, V lost 2 bases, and 14 bases had no gene match. The germline V gene encodes CDR1 MDHEN and CDR2 SYDVKM. The CDR3 totals 17 residues.

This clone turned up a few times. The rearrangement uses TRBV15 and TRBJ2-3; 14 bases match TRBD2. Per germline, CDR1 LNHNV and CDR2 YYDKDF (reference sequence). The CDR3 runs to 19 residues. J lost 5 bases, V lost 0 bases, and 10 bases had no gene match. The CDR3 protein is CATSRDLTSGRALGDTQYF. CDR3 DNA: TGTGCCACCAGCAGAGATCTGACTAGCGGGAGGGCCTTAGGAGATACGCAGTATTTT.

The CDR3 loop is CASSTVSGVNTEAFF. The CDR3 DNA follows: TGCGCCAGCAGCACGGTTTCGGGGGTGAACACTGAAGCTTTCTTT. V is TRBV5-1 and J is TRBJ1-1; a weak D match, TRBD1 (5 bases). V dropped 4 bases and J dropped 0 bases, with 13 bases sitting between them. This CDR3 has 15 amino acids. The germline V gene has CDR1 SGHRS and CDR2 YFSETQ. Using reference TRBV5-1 and TRBJ1-1 for the parts outside the CDR3, the full variable domain is KAGVTQTPRYLIKTRGQQVTLSCSPISGHRSVSWYQQTPGQGLQFLFEYFSETQRNKGNFPGRFSGRQFSNSRSEMNVSTLELGDSALYLCASSTVSGVNTEAFFGQGTRLTVV.

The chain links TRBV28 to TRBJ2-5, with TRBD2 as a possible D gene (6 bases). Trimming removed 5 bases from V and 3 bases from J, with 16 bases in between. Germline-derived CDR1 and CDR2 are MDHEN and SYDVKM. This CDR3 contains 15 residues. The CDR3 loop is CASSTPGGGEETQYF. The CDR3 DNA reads TGTGCCAGCAGTACCCCGGGCGGAGGGGAAGAGACCCAGTACTTC.

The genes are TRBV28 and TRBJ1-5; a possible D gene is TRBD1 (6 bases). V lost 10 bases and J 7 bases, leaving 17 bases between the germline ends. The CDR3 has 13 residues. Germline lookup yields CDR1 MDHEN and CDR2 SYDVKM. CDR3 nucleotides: TGTGCCACTGCGGGGGGGGCAGGGCAGCCCCAGCATTTT. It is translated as CATAGGAGQPQHF.

The CDR3: CASRGQKKNYGYTF. The CDR3 nucleotides read TGCGCCAGCAGAGGACAGAAGAAAAACTATGGCTACACCTTC. The V and J genes are TRBV23-1 and TRBJ1-2; weak D call: TRBD1 (6 bases). TRBV23-1 belongs to the ORF category, with a function that is uncertain. V was shortened by 6 bases and J by 2 bases, with 13 bases between the two germline ends. CDR3 size: 14 residues.

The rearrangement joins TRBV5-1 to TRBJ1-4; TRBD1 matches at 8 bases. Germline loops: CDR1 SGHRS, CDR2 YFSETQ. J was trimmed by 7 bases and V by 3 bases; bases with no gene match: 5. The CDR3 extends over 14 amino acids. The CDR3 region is CASSWGTGGEKLFF. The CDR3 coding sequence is TGCGCCAGCAGCTGGGGGACAGGCGGTGAAAAACTGTTTTTT.

Here the CDR3 DNA reads TGTGCCAGCATCCCCGCAGGCCGTGAAGCTTTCTTT. This gives the protein CASIPAGREAFF. The J gene is TRBJ1-1, the V gene TRBV28, with unresolved D. Germline V CDR1 and CDR2: MDHEN, SYDVKM. CDR3 size: 12 residues. Trimming stripped 7 bases from V and 7 bases from J, with 13 bases between.

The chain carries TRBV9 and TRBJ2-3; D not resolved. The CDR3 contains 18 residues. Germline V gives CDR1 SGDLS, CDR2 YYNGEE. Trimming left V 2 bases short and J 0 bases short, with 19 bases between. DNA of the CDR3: TGTGCCAGCAGCGTCTCCCGGCGCGGTGGCCCTAGCACAGATACGCAGTATTTT. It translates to CASSVSRRGGPSTDTQYF.

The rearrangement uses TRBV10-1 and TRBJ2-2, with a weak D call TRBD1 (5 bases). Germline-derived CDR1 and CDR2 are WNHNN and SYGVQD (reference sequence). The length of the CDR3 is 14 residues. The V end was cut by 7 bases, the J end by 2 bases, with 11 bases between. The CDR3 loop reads CASTTGQNTGELFF. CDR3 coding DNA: TGCGCCAGCACCACCGGACAAAACACCGGGGAGCTGTTTTTT.

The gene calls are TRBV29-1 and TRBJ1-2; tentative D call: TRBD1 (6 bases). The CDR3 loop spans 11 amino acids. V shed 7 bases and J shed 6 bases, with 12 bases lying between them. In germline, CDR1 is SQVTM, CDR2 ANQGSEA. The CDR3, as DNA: TGCAGCGGCCGGACAGCGGATGGCTACACCTTC. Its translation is CSGRTADGYTF.

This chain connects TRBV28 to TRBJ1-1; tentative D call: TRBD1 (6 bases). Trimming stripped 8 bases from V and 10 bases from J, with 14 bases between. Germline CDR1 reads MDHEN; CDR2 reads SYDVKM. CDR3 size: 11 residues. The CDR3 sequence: CASLKDRSAFF. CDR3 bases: TGTGCCAGCCTGAAAGACAGGTCAGCTTTCTTT.

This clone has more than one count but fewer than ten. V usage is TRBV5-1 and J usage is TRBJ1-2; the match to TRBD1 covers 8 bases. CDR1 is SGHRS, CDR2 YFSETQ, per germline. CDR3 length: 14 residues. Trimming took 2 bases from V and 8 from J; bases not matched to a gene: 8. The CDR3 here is CASSFLQGEGGYTF. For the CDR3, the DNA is TGCGCCAGCAGCTTTCTACAGGGGGAAGGAGGCTACACCTTC.

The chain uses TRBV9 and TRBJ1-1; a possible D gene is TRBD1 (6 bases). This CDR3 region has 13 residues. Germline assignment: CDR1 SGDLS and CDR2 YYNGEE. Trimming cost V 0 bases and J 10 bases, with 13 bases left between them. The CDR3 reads CASSVVLDSPAFF. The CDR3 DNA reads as TGTGCCAGCAGCGTAGTCTTGGACAGTCCAGCTTTCTTT.

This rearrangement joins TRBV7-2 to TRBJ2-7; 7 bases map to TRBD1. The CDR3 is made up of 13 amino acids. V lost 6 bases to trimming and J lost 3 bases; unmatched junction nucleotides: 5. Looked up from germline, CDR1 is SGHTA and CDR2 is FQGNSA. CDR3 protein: CASRGQENYEQYF. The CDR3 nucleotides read TGTGCCAGCAGAGGACAGGAAAACTACGAGCAGTACTTC.

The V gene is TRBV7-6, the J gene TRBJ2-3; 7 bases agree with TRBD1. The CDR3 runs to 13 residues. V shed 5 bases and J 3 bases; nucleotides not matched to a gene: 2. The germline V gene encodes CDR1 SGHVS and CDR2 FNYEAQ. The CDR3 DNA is TGTGCCAGCAGCGACAGGGTTACAGATACGCAGTATTTT. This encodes CASSDRVTDTQYF.

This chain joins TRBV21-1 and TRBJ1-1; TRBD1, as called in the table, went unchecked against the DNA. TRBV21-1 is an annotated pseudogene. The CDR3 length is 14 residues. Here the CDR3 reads CASRGDREDTEAFF. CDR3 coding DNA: TGTGCCAGCAGGGGGGACAGGGAGGATACTGAAGCTTTCTTT.

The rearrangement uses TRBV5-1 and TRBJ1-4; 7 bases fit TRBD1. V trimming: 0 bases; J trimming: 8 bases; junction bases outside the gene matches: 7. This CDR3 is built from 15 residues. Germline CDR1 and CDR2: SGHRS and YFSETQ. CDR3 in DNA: TGCGCCAGCAGCTTGGAAGGGGGCTCTGGAGAAAAACTGTTTTTT. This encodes CASSLEGGSGEKLFF.